These T cell receptor beta chains were read from a single sample in a study of T cells after yellow fever vaccination. From the 5' RACE reads, TCRdb called clonotypes with MiXCR, one entry per CDR3 protein. In the table there are 400,000 to 450,000 distinct CDR3 sequences, roughly a sixth of which are singletons. The sample in question was PBMCs, obtained before the yellow fever booster vaccination. Source of these receptors: a man younger than 35 who received the YFV17D yellow fever vaccine. The CDR3 runs from the conserved cysteine through the conserved F or W. The order of the fields is J gene, V gene, clone size, D gene, CDR3 DNA, CDR3 protein. A D gene is named only where the DNA matches it firmly. Not every row has a clone size; where given, it reads once, few, many or a size class.

TRBJ1-1,TRBV7-2,many,-,TGTGCCAGCAGCTTAAACGGGGAGAACACTGAAGCTTTCTTT,CASSLNGENTEAFF
TRBJ1-4,TRBV7-6,-,-,TGTGCCAGCAGCCTGAGACAGAGGACTAATGAAAAACTGTTTTTT,CASSLRQRTNEKLFF
TRBJ2-7,TRBV7-9,-,TRBD1,TGTGCCAGCAGCCAGGACAGGGACCCGTACGAGCAGTACTTC,CASSQDRDPYEQYF
TRBJ1-5,TRBV2,-,-,TGTGCCACAACCCAGGGCACATCTAGCAATCAGCCCCAGCATTTT,CATTQGTSSNQPQHF
TRBJ2-5,TRBV20-1,-,-,TGCAGTGCTAGATCCCCCCAGGGCCAAGAGACCCAGTACTTC,CSARSPQGQETQYF
TRBJ2-2,TRBV20-1,few,TRBD2,TGCAGTGCTAGCCGAGGGCGAGCGGGGGTTACCGGGGAGCTGTTTTTT,CSASRGRAGVTGELFF
TRBJ2-5,TRBV5-1,-,TRBD2,TGCGCCAGCAGCATACGTGGCGGGGGGACCCAAGAGACCCAGTACTTC,CASSIRGGGTQETQYF
TRBJ1-1,TRBV20-1,many,-,TGCAGGGGGGAGGATAACACTGAAGCTTTCTTT,CRGEDNTEAFF
TRBJ2-3,TRBV29-1,few,-,TGCAGCGTTGACGATCGGGGTTCCATTAGCACAGATACGCAGTATTTT,CSVDDRGSISTDTQYF
TRBJ2-5,TRBV27,-,-,TGTGCCAGCAGCGGGGGACGGGACCAAGAGACCCAGTACTTC,CASSGGRDQETQYF
TRBJ2-1,TRBV6-4,-,TRBD1,TGTGCCAGCAGTAGTAGGACAGGAGTTTACAATGAGCAGTTCTTC,CASSSRTGVYNEQFF
TRBJ1-5,TRBV12-3/TRBV12-4,-,-,TGTGCCAGCAGTAGGAACAGGGACCAGCCCCAGCATTTT,CASSRNRDQPQHF
TRBJ1-5,TRBV21-1,few,-,TGTGCCAGCAGCATCCAGTCGGGACAGGGGTGGGGAGATAGCAATCAGCCCCAGCATTTT,CASSIQSGQGWGDSNQPQHF
TRBJ1-1,TRBV6-5,few,-,TGTGCCAGCAGAGATGGAATGAACACTGAAGCTTTCTTT,CASRDGMNTEAFF
TRBJ1-2,TRBV29-1,few,-,TGCAGCGTTGAACCAGGGGTAATTGGGTATGGCTACACCTTC,CSVEPGVIGYGYTF
TRBJ1-2,TRBV11-2,few,-,TGTGCCAGCAGCCCTGGGTTGCAGGGCTACACCTTC,CASSPGLQGYTF
TRBJ2-5,TRBV4-2,many,-,TGTGCCAGCAGCCAAGGCGCAGGGGTATCGGGAGAGACCCAGTACTTC,CASSQGAGVSGETQYF
TRBJ2-4,TRBV6-2/TRBV6-3,-,-,TGTGCCAGCAGTTACATTTCCGGAGACAGTTCAAACATTCAGTACTTC,CASSYISGDSSNIQYF
TRBJ2-3,TRBV7-3,-,TRBD2,TGTGCCAGCAGCTTAGGATCCCCTTGGACTAGCTCAGATACGCAGTATTTT,CASSLGSPWTSSDTQYF
TRBJ2-7,TRBV5-1,-,-,TGCGCCAGCAGCTTGTATCCAGGGCGTAACTACGAGCAGTACTTC,CASSLYPGRNYEQYF
TRBJ2-1,TRBV11-3,-,-,TGTGCCAGCAGCTCCAGGGGGGACTTAGCCTCCTACAATGAGCAGTTCTTC,CASSSRGDLASYNEQFF
TRBJ2-3,TRBV12-3/TRBV12-4,few,TRBD2,TGTGCCAGCAGCCTCTTACGGGGGGGCCAACTCGATACGCAGTATTTT,CASSLLRGGQLDTQYF
TRBJ1-1,TRBV6-5,few,-,TGTGCCAGCAGTCCCCCTACAGGGAAGGTACACCCTGAAGCTTTCTTT,CASSPPTGKVHPEAFF
TRBJ1-3,TRBV4-3,few,-,TGCGCCAGCAGCCAAGGGTGGGCAGGGGCTGAAAACTCTGGAAACACCATATATTTT,CASSQGWAGAENSGNTIYF